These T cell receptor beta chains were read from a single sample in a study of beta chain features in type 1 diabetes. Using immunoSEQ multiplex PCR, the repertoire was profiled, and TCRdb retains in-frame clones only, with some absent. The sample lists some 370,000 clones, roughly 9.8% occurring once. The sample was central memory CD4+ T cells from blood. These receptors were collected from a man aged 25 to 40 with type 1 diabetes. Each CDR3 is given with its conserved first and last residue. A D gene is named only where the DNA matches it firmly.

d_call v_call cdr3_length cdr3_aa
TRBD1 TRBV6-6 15 CASSPTGAGADTQYF
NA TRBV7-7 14 CASSLLWNSYEQYF
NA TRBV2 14 CASSEGQGRAEAFF
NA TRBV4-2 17 CASSQDPTGRGTDTQYF
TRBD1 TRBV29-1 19 CSVLTLGQRTSSGANVLTF
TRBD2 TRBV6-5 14 CASTLAGGTGELFF
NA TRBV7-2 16 CASRKYGRTRSYEQYF
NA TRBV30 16 CAWSTGTSPSTDTQYF
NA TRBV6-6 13 CASSYDSNQPQHF
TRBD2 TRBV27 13 CATGTSVEETQYF
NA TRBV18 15 CASSPQGIGTDTQYF
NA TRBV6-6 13 CASTPAGTDTQYF
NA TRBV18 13 CASSLNRQEKLFF
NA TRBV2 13 CASSFSSGNTIYF
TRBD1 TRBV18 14 CASSRGQGMREQYF
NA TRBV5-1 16 CASSLRSARADYGYTF
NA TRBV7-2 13 CASSFIATDTQYF
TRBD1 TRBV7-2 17 CASSLAQSPGQSYGYTF
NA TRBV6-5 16 CASSYGVEGNQETQYF
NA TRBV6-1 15 CASSEAGDGPYEQYF
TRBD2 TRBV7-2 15 CASSLASSGQETQYF
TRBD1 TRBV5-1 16 CASSILGQGGTGELFF
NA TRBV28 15 CASSPWGSFTDTQYF
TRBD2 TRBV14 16 CASSQLAGGFTDTQYF
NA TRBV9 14 CASSVGRMNTEAFF
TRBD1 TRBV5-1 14 CASTTGTGFHEQFF
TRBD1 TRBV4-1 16 CASSQTQGGMGQPQHF
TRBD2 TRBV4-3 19 CASTPGEGRGFRGIYEQYF
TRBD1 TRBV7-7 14 CASSPRTGAYEQYF
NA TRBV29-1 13 CSPGPGDTGELFF
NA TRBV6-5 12 CASSYTQPEQYF
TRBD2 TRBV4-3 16 CASSQATSGRAGEQFF
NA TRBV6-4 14 CASRVSGSHFEQFF
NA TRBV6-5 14 CATQGGGGTYEQYF
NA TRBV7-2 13 CASSLLRGNEQYF
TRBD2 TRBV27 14 CASSPPGGYNEQFF
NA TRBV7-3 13 CASSTRTRGEQYF
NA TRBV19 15 CASSIRDRRTDTQYF
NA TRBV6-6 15 CASSYGGGAYNEQFF
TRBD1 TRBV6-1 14 CASRRTGSSYEQYF
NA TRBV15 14 CATSLRDSALGQYF
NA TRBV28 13 CASRQGSYNEQFF
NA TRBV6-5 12 CASSYSRDTQYF
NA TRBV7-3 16 CASSFETPPAINGYTF
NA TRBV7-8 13 CASSPEPTGELFF
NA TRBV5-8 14 CASSSMGFGTEAFF
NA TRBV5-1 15 CASSSGPGSMEGYTF
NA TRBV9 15 CASSVRDLNTGELFF
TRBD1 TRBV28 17 CASRDRQGEESNQPQHF
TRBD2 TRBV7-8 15 CASSPRAGGVYEQYF
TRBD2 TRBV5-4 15 CASSFELAGRNEQYF
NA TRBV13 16 CASSLTGGMYQETQYF
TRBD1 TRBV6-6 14 CASTPGQGADTQYF
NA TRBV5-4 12 CASSVPADTQYF
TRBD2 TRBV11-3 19 CASSPGLGITSGSTDTQYF